This TCR beta chain derives from a study of beta chain features in type 1 diabetes. V was trimmed by 7 bases and J by 2 bases, leaving 17 bases between them. Germline values: CDR1 MNHEY, CDR2 SMNVEV (reference sequence). The CDR3 is 15 amino acids. Overall study results and limits: TCRB CDR3s were moderately but significantly shorter in Type 1 diabetes patients in all four CD4+ subsets.

Expressed TCRB transcripts were sequenced because the isolated RNA had all been reverse transcribed beforehand. Some clones are missing from TCRdb's copy, which holds only in-frame ones; the method was immunoSEQ multiplex PCR. Among about 160,000 clones listed, approximately 7.8% were seen once. This clone appeared a few times. Its specificity is unknown. A CD45RO/CCR7/CD25/CD127/CD95/CD27 panel sorted naive, central memory, regulatory and stem cell-like memory CD4+ cells. The chain is built from TRBV27 and TRBJ2-5, with D tentatively TRBD2 (5 bases). Sequencing was done on a sample of central memory CD4+ T cells from blood. The sequence derives from a woman aged 40-49 years with type 1 diabetes. The CDR3 is CASKWRGLVQETQYF. The CDR3 nucleotides are TGTGCCAGCAAGTGGAGAGGGCTTGTTCAAGAGACCCAGTACTTC.